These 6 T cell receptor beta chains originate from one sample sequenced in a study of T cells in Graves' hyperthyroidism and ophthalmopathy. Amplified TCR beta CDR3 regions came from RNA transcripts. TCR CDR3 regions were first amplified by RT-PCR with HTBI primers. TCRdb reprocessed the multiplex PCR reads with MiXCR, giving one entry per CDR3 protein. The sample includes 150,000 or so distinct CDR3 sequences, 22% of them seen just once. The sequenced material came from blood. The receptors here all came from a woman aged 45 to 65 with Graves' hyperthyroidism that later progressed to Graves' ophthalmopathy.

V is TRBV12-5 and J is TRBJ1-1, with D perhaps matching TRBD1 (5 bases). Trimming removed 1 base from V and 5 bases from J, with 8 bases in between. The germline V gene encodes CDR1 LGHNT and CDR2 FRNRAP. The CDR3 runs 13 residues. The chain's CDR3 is CASGLAGYTEAFF. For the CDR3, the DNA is TGTGCTAGTGGTTTGGCAGGGTATACTGAAGCTTTCTTT.

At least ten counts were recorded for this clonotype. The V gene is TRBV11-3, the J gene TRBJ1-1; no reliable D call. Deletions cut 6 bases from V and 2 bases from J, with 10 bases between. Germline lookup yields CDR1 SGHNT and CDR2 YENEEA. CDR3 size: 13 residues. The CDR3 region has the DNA TGTGCCAGCAGTTCTGTCGGCAACACTGAAGCTTTCTTT. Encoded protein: CASSSVGNTEAFF. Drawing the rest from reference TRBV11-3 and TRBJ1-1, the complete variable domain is EAGVVQSPRYKIIEKKQPVAFWCNPISGHNTLYWYLQNLGQGPELLIRYENEEAVDDSQLPKDRFSAERLKGVDSTLKIQPAELGDSAVYLCASSSVGNTEAFFGQGTRLTVV.

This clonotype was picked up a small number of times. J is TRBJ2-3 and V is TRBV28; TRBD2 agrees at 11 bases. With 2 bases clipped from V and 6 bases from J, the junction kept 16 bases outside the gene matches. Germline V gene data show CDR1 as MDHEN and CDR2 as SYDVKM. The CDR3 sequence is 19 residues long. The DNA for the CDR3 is TGTGCCAGCAGTTTAACCCGCCCTGTTGTAGCGGGAGGGACGGATACGCAGTATTTT. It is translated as CASSLTRPVVAGGTDTQYF.

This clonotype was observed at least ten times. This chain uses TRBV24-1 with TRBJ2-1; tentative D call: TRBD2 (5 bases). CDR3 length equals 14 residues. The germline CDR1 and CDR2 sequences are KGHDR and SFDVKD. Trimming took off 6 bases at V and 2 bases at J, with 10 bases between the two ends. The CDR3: CATSSEDPYNEQFF. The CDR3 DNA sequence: TGTGCCACCAGTTCGGAGGACCCCTACAATGAGCAGTTCTTC.

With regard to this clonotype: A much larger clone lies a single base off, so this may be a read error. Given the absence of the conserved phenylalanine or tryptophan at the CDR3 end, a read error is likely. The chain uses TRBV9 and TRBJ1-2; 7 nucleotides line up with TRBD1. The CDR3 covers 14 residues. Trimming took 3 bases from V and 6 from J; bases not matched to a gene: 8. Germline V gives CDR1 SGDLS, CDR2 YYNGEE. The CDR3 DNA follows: TGTGCCAGCAGCGGCGTTTCCAGGGGGAATGGCTACACCCTC. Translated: CASSGVSRGNGYTL.

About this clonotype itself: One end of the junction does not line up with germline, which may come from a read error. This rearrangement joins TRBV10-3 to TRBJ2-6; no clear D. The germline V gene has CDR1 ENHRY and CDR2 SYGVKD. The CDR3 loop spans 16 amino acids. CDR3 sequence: CTIRPALTSGANVLTF. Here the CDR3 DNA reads TGTACCATCAGGCCAGCCCTAACCTCTGGGGCCAACGTCCTGACTTTC.